Listed below are T cell receptor beta chains from one sample, sequenced in a study of blood T cell repertoires in COVID-19. Sequenced by immunoSEQ multiplex PCR; TCRdb stores in-frame clones only, minus some. The sample carries roughly 40,000 clones, approximately 85% recorded once. Source material: peripheral blood. Every receptor here comes from a woman in her sixties or seventies in a cohort sampled during active COVID-19. The CDR3 runs from the conserved cysteine through the conserved F or W. The D gene is left open where the match is weak. The size field is filled for only some rows; it gives once, few, many or a size class.

J	size	D	V	CDR3	DNA
TRBJ1-5	NA	NA	TRBV28	CASSLSAGHQPQHF	TGTGCCAGCAGTTTATCGGCAGGGCATCAGCCCCAGCATTTT
TRBJ2-3	NA	NA	TRBV27	CASSLYGTRYTDTQYF	TGTGCCAGCAGTTTATACGGGACACGTTACACAGATACGCAGTATTTT
TRBJ2-3	NA	NA	TRBV12-3/TRBV12-4	CASSYRNTQYF	TGTGCCAGCAGTTACAGGAATACGCAGTATTTT
TRBJ2-1	NA	NA	TRBV19	CASSESGIGEQFF	TGTGCCAGTAGCGAGTCCGGGATTGGTGAGCAGTTCTTC
TRBJ2-7	many	NA	TRBV29-1	CSVADSTYEQYF	TGCAGCGTTGCGGACTCTACCTACGAGCAGTACTTC
TRBJ2-5	NA	TRBD1	TRBV5-4	CASSLGTGGREETQYF	TGTGCCAGCAGCTTAGGGACAGGGGGGAGGGAGGAGACCCAGTACTTC
TRBJ2-3	once	NA	TRBV7-2	CASSLARGADTQYF	TGTGCCAGCAGCTTGGCCCGCGGAGCAGATACGCAGTATTTT
TRBJ2-3	NA	NA	TRBV6-1	CASSASLGYGTDTQYF	TGTGCCAGCAGTGCGAGCCTCGGTTACGGCACAGATACGCAGTATTTT
TRBJ2-1	NA	TRBD2	TRBV6-5	CASHRLAGVPNEQFF	TGTGCCAGCCATAGACTAGCGGGAGTTCCCAATGAGCAGTTCTTC
TRBJ2-5	NA	NA	TRBV28	CASSRVRDQETQYF	TGTGCCAGCAGCCGCGTCCGGGACCAAGAGACCCAGTACTTC
TRBJ2-1	NA	NA	TRBV10-1	CASTSAEDYNEQFF	TGCGCCAGCACATCCGCGGAGGACTACAATGAGCAGTTCTTC
TRBJ2-7	NA	NA	TRBV19	CASSRGPSSYEQYF	TGTGCCAGTTCCAGGGGCCCCAGCTCCTACGAGCAGTACTTC
TRBJ1-3	NA	NA	TRBV13	CASSLGGFISGNTIYF	TGTGCCAGCAGCTTAGGCGGGTTTATCTCTGGAAACACCATATATTTT
TRBJ2-1	few	TRBD2	TRBV20-1	CSASPQRGNEQFF	TGCAGTGCTAGTCCCCAGCGGGGCAATGAGCAGTTCTTC
TRBJ2-3	NA	TRBD1	TRBV3-1/TRBV3-2	CASSQRGTGGQDTQYF	TGTGCCAGCAGCCAGAGGGGGACAGGGGGTCAAGATACGCAGTATTTT
TRBJ2-7	NA	NA	TRBV6-5	CASSSGLHSYEQYF	TGTGCCAGCAGTTCCGGACTCCATAGCTACGAGCAGTACTTC
TRBJ1-4	NA	NA	TRBV2	CASSEIPAGVQEKLFF	TGTGCCAGCAGTGAAATCCCGGCAGGGGTTCAGGAAAAACTGTTTTTT
TRBJ2-7	NA	TRBD1	TRBV5-1	CASSSGQGTYEQYF	TGCGCCAGCAGCTCGGGACAGGGTACCTACGAGCAGTACTTC
TRBJ1-5	NA	NA	TRBV5-4	CASSLDGAGNQPQHF	TGTGCCAGCAGCTTGGACGGGGCGGGGAATCAGCCCCAGCATTTT
TRBJ2-7	NA	NA	TRBV7-3	CASSLRVDTRYEQYF	TGTGCCAGCAGCTTAAGGGTTGACACACGGTACGAGCAGTACTTC
TRBJ2-4	few	NA	TRBV7-9	CASSSRRGPNIQYF	TGTGCCAGCAGCTCCCGGAGGGGGCCAAACATTCAGTACTTC
TRBJ1-2	NA	NA	TRBV30	CAWSEAGEGYTF	TGTGCCTGGAGTGAGGCAGGGGAAGGCTACACCTTC
TRBJ1-1	NA	NA	TRBV7-9	CASSKQGGTEAFF	TGTGCCAGCAGCAAACAGGGAGGGACTGAAGCTTTCTTT
TRBJ2-1	NA	NA	TRBV10-3	CAISESARLGNEQFF	TGTGCCATCAGTGAATCAGCGCGGTTAGGCAATGAGCAGTTCTTC
TRBJ1-2	NA	TRBD1	TRBV27	CASRPSGGAYYGYTF	TGTGCCAGCAGACCTTCAGGGGGCGCTTACTATGGCTACACCTTC
TRBJ2-7	few	NA	TRBV30	CAWGREPEGAEQYF	TGTGCCTGGGGCCGGGAACCCGAGGGTGCCGAGCAGTACTTC
TRBJ2-5	NA	NA	TRBV7-9	CASSLDGETQYF	TGTGCCAGCAGCTTAGACGGGGAGACCCAGTACTTC
TRBJ1-6	few	NA	TRBV5-1	CASSLDSGPPLHF	TGCGCCAGCAGCTTGGACAGTGGGCCACCCCTCCACTTT
TRBJ2-2	NA	NA	TRBV7-9	CAIVLLKGAGELFF	TGTGCCATCGTGCTACTAAAGGGGGCCGGGGAGCTGTTTTTT
TRBJ1-2	few	TRBD1	TRBV10-3	CAIREQGLMGYGYTF	TGTGCCATCAGAGAACAGGGGTTAATGGGCTATGGCTACACCTTC
TRBJ2-3	NA	TRBD2	TRBV5-4	CASSNTGLAGDTQYF	TGTGCCAGCAGCAACACGGGACTAGCGGGAGATACGCAGTATTTT
TRBJ1-2	NA	NA	TRBV19	CASSPVSDRGRASNGYTF	TGTGCCAGTAGCCCTGTTTCGGACAGAGGTCGAGCGAGCAATGGCTACACCTTC
TRBJ1-5	NA	TRBD1	TRBV30	CAWSRGQGSNQPQHF	TGTGCCTGGAGTCGGGGACAGGGGAGCAATCAGCCCCAGCATTTT
TRBJ2-3	NA	TRBD2	TRBV5-4	CASSLRRGLSTDTQYF	TGTGCCAGCAGCTTGCGGCGGGGGTTAAGCACAGATACGCAGTATTTT
TRBJ1-5	NA	NA	TRBV7-8	CASSLVPAGGDQPQHF	TGTGCCAGCAGCTTAGTACCAGCGGGGGGCGATCAGCCCCAGCATTTT
TRBJ1-3	NA	NA	TRBV11-2	CASSLGTRVGTIYF	TGTGCCAGCAGCTTAGGAACCAGGGTTGGCACCATATATTTT
TRBJ2-3	NA	NA	TRBV3-1/TRBV3-2	CASSLGTLSTDTQYF	TGTGCCAGCAGCCTCGGGACACTTAGCACAGATACGCAGTATTTT
TRBJ1-3	NA	NA	TRBV2	CASRQGKAGNTIYF	TGTGCCAGCAGACAGGGAAAAGCTGGAAACACCATATATTTT
TRBJ2-7	NA	NA	TRBV6-5	CASSDWRGSYEQYF	TGTGCCAGCAGCGACTGGCGTGGCTCCTACGAGCAGTACTTC
TRBJ2-7	NA	NA	TRBV19	CASSDRGRPQDEQYF	TGTGCCAGTAGTGACAGAGGGAGGCCCCAGGATGAGCAGTACTTC
TRBJ2-7	NA	TRBD2	TRBV3-1/TRBV3-2	CASSVGPSGDYEQYF	TGTGCCAGCAGCGTCGGACCTAGCGGAGACTACGAGCAGTACTTC
TRBJ2-3	NA	NA	TRBV7-9	CASSSRGRGPSGDTQYF	TGTGCCAGCAGCTCAAGGGGGCGGGGCCCCTCGGGAGATACGCAGTATTTT
TRBJ2-3	NA	TRBD2	TRBV18	CASSLGLSTDTQYF	TGTGCCAGCTCACTGGGACTAAGCACAGATACGCAGTATTTT
TRBJ1-2	NA	NA	TRBV6-2/TRBV6-3	CASSETSGSYTF	TGTGCCAGCAGTGAGACAAGCGGGAGCTACACCTTC
TRBJ2-3	NA	NA	TRBV19	CASSIRFPDTQYF	TGTGCCAGTAGTATCCGGTTCCCAGATACGCAGTATTTT
TRBJ2-5	NA	NA	TRBV7-3	CASSSGGDQETQYF	TGTGCCAGCAGCAGCGGCGGGGACCAAGAGACCCAGTACTTC
TRBJ2-7	NA	TRBD2	TRBV7-6	CASSYLAGVPYEQYF	TGTGCCAGCAGCTATTTAGCGGGAGTTCCCTACGAGCAGTACTTC
TRBJ1-2	NA	NA	TRBV12-5	CASGSGGSYGYTF	TGTGCTAGTGGTTCGGGGGGTTCCTATGGCTACACCTTC
TRBJ1-5	NA	TRBD1	TRBV18	CASSPDRGNQPQHF	TGTGCCAGCTCACCGGACAGGGGCAATCAGCCCCAGCATTTT
TRBJ2-1	NA	TRBD2	TRBV28	CASSKRGGSGSHNEQFF	TGTGCCAGCAGCAAACGCGGCGGTAGCGGGTCGCACAATGAGCAGTTCTTC
TRBJ1-2	NA	NA	TRBV3-1/TRBV3-2	CASSQAGRDYGYTF	TGTGCCAGCAGCCAAGCAGGGAGGGACTATGGCTACACCTTC
TRBJ2-7	NA	TRBD1	TRBV9	CASSVATTGAGEQYF	TGTGCCAGCAGCGTAGCTACGACAGGGGCTGGGGAGCAGTACTTC
TRBJ2-5	NA	NA	TRBV19	CASSSTLPETQYF	TGTGCCAGTAGCTCAACTCTCCCAGAGACCCAGTACTTC
TRBJ2-2	NA	TRBD2	TRBV5-4	CASSLGGRANTGELFF	TGTGCCAGCAGCTTGGGCGGGAGGGCAAACACCGGGGAGCTGTTTTTT
TRBJ2-7	few	TRBD2	TRBV6-2/TRBV6-3	CASSYNTIMTPGLADEQYF	TGTGCCAGCAGTTACAATACGATAATGACCCCGGGACTAGCCGACGAGCAGTACTTC
TRBJ2-7	medium-sized	TRBD1	TRBV18	CASSPSTGRLGGEQYF	TGTGCCAGCTCACCTTCGACAGGGAGACTGGGCGGCGAGCAGTACTTC
TRBJ2-2	NA	TRBD1	TRBV10-3	CAISGWTGMELFF	TGTGCCATCAGTGGTTGGACAGGGATGGAGCTGTTTTTT
TRBJ1-2	few	TRBD1	TRBV5-4	CASRPGTDYGYTF	TGTGCCAGCAGGCCCGGGACAGACTATGGCTACACCTTC
TRBJ1-4	NA	NA	TRBV5-1	CASSLETGEKLFF	TGCGCCAGCAGCTTGGAAACAGGCGAAAAACTGTTTTTT
TRBJ1-2	NA	TRBD1	TRBV5-1	CASSSKAPGTGNDYGYTF	TGCGCCAGCAGCTCAAAGGCCCCGGGGACAGGGAACGACTATGGCTACACCTTC